One and the same sample provided the 23 T cell receptor beta chains below, sequenced in a study of control samples from healthy donors and cancer patients. Sequencing used immunoSEQ multiplex PCR; TCRdb keeps in-frame clones, though not all of them. This sample yields just over 80,000 clones, of which 85% to 90% are seen a single time; around 6% belongs to the top ten. The material sequenced was blood. Receptors were obtained from a man aged 50 or older in good health.

This chain connects TRBV6-1 to TRBJ1-6; TRBD1 is a possible D gene (6 bases). V lost 4 bases, J lost 3 bases, and 16 bases lay in between. The germline V gene has CDR1 MNHNS and CDR2 SASEGT. This CDR3 has 17 residues. The CDR3 reads CASSGTSGTHYNSPLHF. CDR3 nucleotide sequence: TGTGCCAGCAGTGGAACTAGCGGGACACACTATAATTCACCCCTCCACTTT.

V is TRBV7-2 and J is TRBJ1-3; D is perhaps TRBD1 (5 bases). Trimming cost V 5 bases and J 6 bases, with 17 bases left between them. The germline V gene encodes CDR1 SGHTA and CDR2 FQGNSA. This CDR3 region has 15 residues. In nucleotides, the CDR3 is TGTGCCAGCAGCCAGGGACCCACCCCAGCAAACACCATATATTTT. This sequence encodes CASSQGPTPANTIYF.

This chain links TRBV6-5 with TRBJ1-1; D call uncertain. Germline CDR1 and CDR2: MNHEY and SVGAGI. The CDR3 extends over 12 amino acids. Trimming pared 4 bases from V and 6 bases from J, leaving 9 bases between. The CDR3 here is CASSSTSAEAFF. The CDR3 nucleotides read TGTGCCAGCAGTTCGACAAGCGCTGAAGCTTTCTTT.

V is TRBV7-2 and J is TRBJ2-5, with D hard to call. Between the trimmed V and J ends, which lost 8 bases and 5 bases, there was a span of 12 bases. Per the germline V gene, CDR1 is SGHTA and CDR2 is FQGNSA. The CDR3 runs to 12 residues. The CDR3 loop reads CASSATRETQYF. CDR3 DNA sequence: TGTGCCAGCTCCGCCACGCGGGAGACCCAGTACTTC.

The V gene is TRBV19, the J gene TRBJ2-3; D unclear. V lost 4 bases to trimming and J lost 1 base, with 3 bases between them. The CDR3 runs 12 residues. Germline V gene sequence: CDR1 LNHDA, CDR2 SQIVND (reference sequence). The CDR3: CASSTRTDTQYF. Written as DNA, the CDR3 is TGTGCCAGTAGTACCCGCACAGATACGCAGTATTTT.

This chain uses TRBV12-3 or TRBV12-4 with TRBJ1-3; D unresolved. Trimming took 6 bases from V and 0 from J, leaving 6 bases between them. The CDR3 has 13 residues. The CDR3 DNA sequence: TGTGCCAGCAGACAGATCTCTGGAAACACCATATATTTT. This encodes CASRQISGNTIYF.

The rearrangement joins TRBV3-1 (or the pseudogene TRBV3-2) to TRBJ2-7; tentatively, D is TRBD1 (5 bases). The germline V gene has CDR1 LGHDT and CDR2 YNNKEL (reference sequence). Trimming stripped 8 bases from V and 0 bases from J, with 14 bases between. The CDR3 contains 14 residues. In DNA form, the CDR3 reads TGTGCCAGCCGGCGACAGCTGGACTCCTACGAGCAGTACTTC. It translates to CASRRQLDSYEQYF.

This chain connects TRBV7-6 to TRBJ1-6, with no clear D. The CDR3 has 13 amino acids. V was shortened by 1 base and J by 8 bases, with 6 bases between the two germline ends. Per germline, CDR1 SGHVS and CDR2 FNYEAQ. CDR3 protein: CASSLVSDSPLHF. CDR3 DNA: TGTGCCAGCAGCTTAGTATCGGATTCACCCCTCCACTTT.

V and J are TRBV7-9 and TRBJ1-5; D remains unclear. V was cut by 1 base and J by 2 bases, with 6 bases left in between. CDR1 and CDR2 (germline): SEHNR, FQNEAQ (reference sequence). The CDR3 extends over 14 amino acids. CDR3 coding DNA: TGTGCCAGCAGCTTAGGCGCAGGCAATCAGCCCCAGCATTTT. It is translated as CASSLGAGNQPQHF.

This chain joins TRBV5-4 and TRBJ2-6; weak D call: TRBD2 (6 bases). CDR1 is SGHNT and CDR2 is YYREEE in the germline V gene (reference sequence). V was trimmed by 0 bases and J by 0 bases, leaving 10 bases between them. The CDR3 runs to 17 residues. The CDR3 here is CASSLEAGSSGANVLTF. Here the CDR3 DNA reads TGTGCCAGCAGCTTGGAGGCCGGGAGCTCTGGGGCCAACGTCCTGACTTTC.

The chain is built from TRBV29-1 and TRBJ2-4; the D is unclear. The germline gives CDR1 SQVTM, CDR2 ANQGSEA. V lost 1 base and J 5 bases, leaving 3 bases between the germline ends. The CDR3 is 11 amino acids. The CDR3 bases are TGCAGCGTTGAAGTGCAAAACATTCAGTACTTC. Its translation is CSVEVQNIQYF.

CDR3 in amino acids: CASSLATSYEQYF. The CDR3 region has the DNA TGTGCCAGCAGCTTGGCCACCTCCTACGAGCAGTACTTC. This chain links TRBV5-6 with TRBJ2-7; D unclear. The germline V and J ends were trimmed by 0 bases and 0 bases, with 4 bases remaining between them. There are 13 residues in the CDR3. Germline values: CDR1 SGHDT, CDR2 YYEEEE.

V and J are TRBV30 and TRBJ1-1; D call uncertain. The CDR3 is 10 amino acids. Trimming took off 1 base at V and 7 bases at J, with 4 bases between the two ends. CDR1 is GTSNPN and CDR2 is SVGIG in the germline V gene (reference sequence). In DNA, the CDR3 is TGTGCCTGGAGTGAGAATGAAGCTTTCTTT. Protein: CAWSENEAFF.

This clone was observed a few times. This chain links TRBV5-1 with TRBJ1-2; TRBD1 might be the D (5 bases). The CDR3 sequence is 16 residues long. The ends were cut back, 0 bases at V and 2 bases at J, with 14 bases in the middle. Per germline, CDR1 SGHRS and CDR2 YFSETQ. CDR3 coding DNA: TGCGCCAGCAGCTTGGCAGGTGGGGCTCAAAACTATGGCTACACCTTC. Translated, it gives CASSLAGGAQNYGYTF.

This chain joins TRBV10-3 and TRBJ1-6, with D perhaps TRBD1 (5 bases). V dropped 4 bases and J dropped 10 bases, with 14 bases sitting between them. The CDR3 runs to 14 residues. Germline values: CDR1 ENHRY, CDR2 SYGVKD. CDR3 in DNA: TGTGCCATCAGTGTAGGGGTAAAGGGATCACCCCTCCACTTT. This encodes CAISVGVKGSPLHF.

Within the sample, this clone is medium-sized. The V gene is TRBV6-4, the J gene TRBJ2-3; 7 bases match TRBD2. The trim removed 6 bases at V and 2 bases at J, leaving 5 bases unmatched. The length of the CDR3 is 14 residues. In germline, CDR1 is MRHNA, CDR2 SNTAGT. CDR3 in DNA: TGTGCCAGCAGCCGCGGGGGTTCCACAGATACGCAGTATTTT. It yields the protein CASSRGGSTDTQYF.

The chain combines TRBV7-9 with TRBJ1-1; D uncertain. V was clipped by 5 bases and J by 4 bases, with 11 bases between them. The CDR3 contains 13 residues. From germline, CDR1 is SEHNR and CDR2 FQNEAQ (reference sequence). CDR3: CASSPSAPTEAFF. DNA of the CDR3: TGTGCCAGCAGCCCCTCCGCCCCCACTGAAGCTTTCTTT.

The chain recombines TRBV27 with TRBJ1-5; possible D gene TRBD1, 6 bases. CDR1 and CDR2 from the germline V gene are MNHEY and SMNVEV (reference sequence). The CDR3 sequence is 13 residues long. The V gene lost 5 bases and the J gene lost 6 bases, with 11 bases spanning the gap. CDR3 protein: CASSLGGSQPQHF. The CDR3 region has the DNA TGTGCCAGCAGTCTAGGGGGTTCTCAGCCCCAGCATTTT.

The chain couples TRBV29-1 to TRBJ1-2, with 8 positions matching TRBD1. Germline CDR1 and CDR2: SQVTM and ANQGSEA. The V and J ends lost 7 bases and 6 bases, in that order; junction bases with no gene match: 7. The CDR3 is 12 residues long. In DNA form, the CDR3 reads TGCAGCGGCCAGGGGGCGGCAGATGGCTACACCTTC. Translating gives CSGQGAADGYTF.

Written as DNA, the CDR3 is TGTGCTAGTGGTTTGGACGGGCAGCGAGTGAGTTCACCCCTCCACTTT. As protein: CASGLDGQRVSSPLHF. The gene calls are TRBV12-5 and TRBJ1-6; D not resolved. Germline V CDR1 and CDR2: LGHNT, FRNRAP. The ends were cut back, 1 base at V and 9 bases at J, with 16 bases in the middle. This CDR3 is 16 amino acids long.

V gene TRBV10-1 combines with J gene TRBJ2-7, with TRBD2 identical over 16 bases. Germline lookup yields CDR1 WNHNN and CDR2 SYGVQD (reference sequence). Trimming at V came to 8 bases and at J to 12 bases, leaving 7 bases not matched to a gene. CDR3 length: 13 amino acids. The DNA for the CDR3 is TGCGCCAGCTTGGGACTAGCGGGGGGGGATCTGTACTTC. The encoded protein is CASLGLAGGDLYF.

The chain combines TRBV10-3 with TRBJ1-1; D remains unclear. Germline V lookup: CDR1 ENHRY, CDR2 SYGVKD. This CDR3 spans 16 amino acids. V lost 2 bases to trimming and J lost 0 bases, with 13 bases between them. CDR3 loop: CAISEVLRRLNTEAFF. The DNA for the CDR3 is TGTGCCATCAGTGAGGTCCTCAGGCGTTTGAACACTGAAGCTTTCTTT.

This chain joins TRBV7-8 and TRBJ1-2; D may be TRBD1 (5 bases). V was trimmed by 0 bases and J by 5 bases, leaving 10 bases between them. Germline CDR1 reads SGHVS; CDR2 reads FQNEAQ. CDR3 length: 14 amino acids. The chain's CDR3 is CASSLAGGSYGYTF. CDR3 DNA: TGTGCCAGCAGCTTAGCGGGGGGTAGTTATGGCTACACCTTC.